The present T cell receptor (beta chain) was sequenced within a study of T cells in Graves' hyperthyroidism and ophthalmopathy. Germline CDR1 SGHTA, CDR2 FQGTGA. The CDR3 is 16 amino acids. V was clipped by 1 base and J by 7 bases; unmatched bases: 7. RNA transcripts gave rise to amplified TCR beta CDR3 regions. HTBI primers were used for first-round RT-PCR of the TCR CDR3. TCRdb itself ran the multiplex PCR reads through MiXCR, one entry per CDR3 protein. Here the sample spans about 600,000 distinct CDR3 sequences, more than 14% being singletons. The chain links TRBV7-3 to TRBJ2-2, with TRBD2 identical over 9 bases. The receptor comes from a woman aged 50 to 65 with Graves' ophthalmopathy. Material for sequencing was blood. The CDR3 bases are TGTGCCAGCAGCTTAATAGCGGGAGTGAGGAACGGGGAGCTGTTTTTT. Residues: CASSLIAGVRNGELFF. Full variable domain (rest looked up from reference TRBV7-3 and TRBJ2-2): GAGVSQTPSNKVTEKGKYVELRCDPISGHTALYWYRQSLGQGPEFLIYFQGTGAADDSGLPNDRFFAVRPEGSVSTLKIQRTERGDSAVYLCASSLIAGVRNGELFFGEGSRLTVL.